The 30 T cell receptor beta chains in this list originate from one sample, sequenced in a study of neoadjuvant anti-PD-1 for oral cavity cancer. Here immunoSEQ multiplex PCR was the method, and the copy in TCRdb shows in-frame clones only, minus some. The repertoire holds about 13,000 clones, with over 55% as singletons. Time point described: after neoadjuvant nivolumab, at surgical resection. Here the sequenced sample was PBMCs, taken after nivolumab (anti-PD-1) treatment. The receptors originated from a person aged 35-80 years with oral cavity squamous cell carcinoma.

This clone was found a few times. This chain links TRBV10-3 with TRBJ1-4, with no clear D. Germline V gene lookup returns CDR1 ENHRY and CDR2 SYGVKD. Trimming took off 2 bases at V and 5 bases at J, with 6 bases between the two ends. The CDR3 has 13 residues. CDR3 protein: CAISERVNEKLFF. The CDR3 region has the DNA TGTGCCATCAGTGAGAGGGTGAATGAAAAACTGTTTTTT.

This chain links TRBV9 with TRBJ1-1; tentatively, D is TRBD1 (5 bases). Between the trimmed V and J ends, which lost 2 bases and 5 bases, there was a span of 10 bases. Germline-derived CDR1 and CDR2 are SGDLS and YYNGEE. This CDR3 has 13 residues. The CDR3 nucleotides are TGTGCCAGCAGCGTTATTTGGGGGACTGAAGCTTTCTTT. This gives the protein CASSVIWGTEAFF.

The rearrangement uses TRBV6-5 and TRBJ2-3, with D perhaps matching TRBD1 (6 bases). This CDR3 region has 15 residues. Germline values: CDR1 MNHEY, CDR2 SVGAGI. Trimming stripped 6 bases from V and 2 bases from J, with 15 bases between. The CDR3 reads CASSLQGQVTDTQYF. CDR3 bases: TGTGCCAGCAGCTTACAGGGACAAGTCACAGATACGCAGTATTTT.

The rearrangement joins TRBV11-2 to TRBJ2-2; D may be TRBD2 (6 bases). Germline V gene lookup returns CDR1 SGHAT and CDR2 FQNNGV. Deletions cut 5 bases from V and 2 bases from J, with 12 bases between. The CDR3 runs 15 residues. CDR3: CASSRGNSNTGELFF. In DNA, the CDR3 is TGTGCCAGCAGCCGGGGGAACTCCAACACCGGGGAGCTGTTTTTT.

The V gene is TRBV5-1, the J gene TRBJ2-3; no definite D call. Germline V CDR1 and CDR2: SGHRS, YFSETQ. V lost 4 bases to trimming and J lost 3 bases, with 3 bases between them. The length of the CDR3 is 11 residues. The CDR3 DNA follows: TGCGCCAGCAGCCTGACAGATACGCAGTATTTT. It specifies CASSLTDTQYF.

J is TRBJ2-7 and V is TRBV2, with TRBD1 identical over 9 bases. Looked up from germline, CDR1 is SNHLY and CDR2 is FYNNEI. J was trimmed by 9 bases and V by 4 bases; bases with no gene match: 4. The CDR3 has 12 amino acids. The CDR3 reads CASSGDREPQYF. The DNA for the CDR3 is TGTGCCAGCAGTGGGGACAGGGAGCCGCAGTACTTC.

This chain uses TRBV6-5 with TRBJ2-5; possible D gene TRBD2, 5 bases. Trimming cost V 6 bases and J 2 bases, with 13 bases left between them. This CDR3 contains 14 residues. Germline CDR1 and CDR2: MNHEY and SVGAGI. The chain's CDR3 is CASSPSRGQETQYF. The CDR3 DNA reads TGTGCCAGCAGCCCGTCTCGGGGTCAAGAGACCCAGTACTTC.

J is TRBJ2-1 and V is TRBV25-1; D gene ambiguous. Germline-derived CDR1 and CDR2 are MGHDK and SYGVNS. The V end was cut by 5 bases, the J end by 10 bases, with 9 bases between. This CDR3 is built from 11 residues. The CDR3 protein is CASSNLNEQFF. The DNA of the CDR3 is TGTGCCAGCAGTAATCTCAACGAGCAGTTCTTC. Based on the CDR3 plus reference TRBV25-1 and TRBJ2-1, the full variable domain is EADIYQTPRYLVIGTGKKITLECSQTMGHDKMYWYQQDPGMELHLIHYSYGVNSTEKGDLSSESTVSRIRTEHFPLTLESARPSHTSQYLCASSNLNEQFFGPGTRLTVL.

This chain connects TRBV5-1 to TRBJ1-1, with 7 bases that match TRBD1. The CDR3 runs to 15 residues. CDR1 and CDR2 from the germline V gene are SGHRS and YFSETQ. Losses at the gene ends were 1 base for V and 5 bases for J; bases not matched to a gene: 8. The CDR3: CASSLSPGQATEAFF. The CDR3 DNA follows: TGCGCCAGCAGCTTGTCCCCCGGACAGGCGACTGAAGCTTTCTTT.

The J gene is TRBJ1-1, the V gene TRBV28; D might be TRBD1 (5 bases). The germline CDR1 and CDR2 sequences are MDHEN and SYDVKM. The CDR3 spans 13 residues. V dropped 10 bases and J dropped 4 bases, with 16 bases sitting between them. CDR3 nucleotide sequence: TGTGCCACACTACAGGATTTGGCCACTGAAGCTTTCTTT. Translating gives CATLQDLATEAFF.

The J gene is TRBJ2-5, the V gene TRBV2; D not certain. V was trimmed by 5 bases and J by 2 bases, leaving 9 bases between them. Germline CDR1 reads SNHLY; CDR2 reads FYNNEI. This CDR3 is 13 amino acids long. The chain's CDR3 is CASSPLGQETQYF. The CDR3 DNA reads as TGTGCCAGCAGTCCCCTCGGTCAAGAGACCCAGTACTTC.

This sequence joins TRBV2 and TRBJ2-1; 7 nucleotides align to TRBD2. Germline assignment: CDR1 SNHLY and CDR2 FYNNEI. Trimming at V came to 6 bases and at J to 9 bases, leaving 8 bases not matched to a gene. This CDR3 contains 13 residues. The CDR3 spells CASSATSQGEQFF. The CDR3, as DNA: TGTGCCAGCAGCGCGACTAGCCAAGGTGAGCAGTTCTTC. The full variable domain, completed using reference TRBV2 and TRBJ2-1, is EPEVTQTPSHQVTQMGQEVILRCVPISNHLYFYWYRQILGQKVEFLVSFYNNEISEKSEIFDDQFSVERPDGSNFTLKIRSTKLEDSAMYFCASSATSQGEQFFGPGTRLTVL.

This clone has a handful of counts. Mismatch with germline at one junction end may stem from a read error. The J gene is TRBJ2-7, the V gene TRBV7-9; TRBD2 matches 10 bases. Germline V CDR1 and CDR2: SEHNR, FQNEAQ (reference sequence). This CDR3 comprises 15 residues. The CDR3 protein is CASSLSGRASDEQYF. In nucleotides, the CDR3 is TGTGCCAGCAGCTTAAGCGGGAGGGCCTCCGACGAGCAGTACTTC.

This clone has a handful of counts. V gene TRBV29-1 combines with J gene TRBJ2-2, with 9 bases matching TRBD1. This CDR3 contains 14 residues. V was clipped by 4 bases and J by 3 bases; unmatched bases: 3. In germline, CDR1 is SQVTM, CDR2 ANQGSEA. CDR3 sequence reads: CSVGGQGHTGELFF. CDR3 coding DNA: TGCAGCGTTGGTGGACAGGGGCACACCGGGGAGCTGTTTTTT.

This clone was found a few times. The chain recombines TRBV10-2 with TRBJ1-5, with D perhaps matching TRBD1 (6 bases). The CDR3 extends over 14 amino acids. Trimming shortened V by 5 bases and J by 7 bases, and 15 bases separated the two germline ends. Germline CDR1 reads WSHSY; CDR2 reads SAAADI. CDR3: CASSRAGVGQPQHF. The CDR3 DNA sequence: TGCGCCAGCAGTAGGGCAGGGGTAGGGCAGCCCCAGCATTTT.

V and J are TRBV27 and TRBJ2-5; no reliable D call. CDR1 is MNHEY, CDR2 SMNVEV, per germline (reference sequence). CDR3 length: 11 amino acids. V was cut by 7 bases and J by 5 bases, with 8 bases left in between. The CDR3, as DNA: TGTGCCAGCACCCTAGGGGAGACCCAGTACTTC. It specifies CASTLGETQYF.

This clone was counted a single time. The chain employs TRBV11-3 and TRBJ2-2; the D gene is possibly TRBD2 (5 bases). The CDR3 has 14 amino acids. Germline assignment: CDR1 SGHNT and CDR2 YENEEA. V gave up 5 bases and J gave up 6 bases, with 13 bases separating them. The CDR3 DNA follows: TGTGCCAGCAGCAGGGAGTCGAGGGCCGGGGAGCTGTTTTTT. It encodes CASSRESRAGELFF.

The V gene is TRBV5-1, the J gene TRBJ2-3, with 10 positions matching TRBD2. With V trimmed by 0 bases and J by 5 bases, 9 bases remained unmatched. The CDR3 totals 17 residues. Germline values: CDR1 SGHRS, CDR2 YFSETQ. For the CDR3, the DNA is TGCGCCAGCAGCTTGGACACTAGCGGGATGATGGGAGATACGCAGTATTTT. Translated: CASSLDTSGMMGDTQYF.

CDR3 amino acids: CASSLGPGGDYEQYF. The CDR3 DNA sequence: TGTGCCAGCAGCTTAGGGCCAGGGGGCGACTACGAGCAGTACTTC. J is TRBJ2-7 and V is TRBV11-3; 8 nucleotides align to TRBD1. CDR3 length: 15 amino acids. CDR1 and CDR2 from the germline V gene are SGHNT and YENEEA. Trimming removed 1 base from V and 3 bases from J; junction bases left unmatched: 5.

The V call is TRBV29-1, the J call TRBJ2-7; 9 bases align to TRBD2. The CDR3 is 18 amino acids. Germline V lookup: CDR1 SQVTM, CDR2 ANQGSEA. With 5 bases clipped from V and 4 bases from J, the junction kept 21 bases outside the gene matches. CDR3 loop: CSVWSGRGVSGSSYEQYF. DNA of the CDR3: TGCAGCGTTTGGTCGGGCAGGGGAGTTAGCGGGAGCAGTTACGAGCAGTACTTC.

This sequence joins TRBV5-6 and TRBJ1-1, with TRBD1 matching 10 bases. From germline, CDR1 is SGHDT and CDR2 YYEEEE. The V segment lost 2 bases and the J segment 6 bases; nucleotides outside the gene matches: 10. This CDR3 contains 16 residues. The CDR3 nucleotides read TGTGCCAGCAGCTTACGGAAGACAGGGGGCGACTCTGAAGCTTTCTTT. This codes for CASSLRKTGGDSEAFF.

The gene calls are TRBV29-1 and TRBJ2-3; D is unresolved. V lost 6 bases to trimming and J lost 0 bases, with 13 bases between them. The CDR3 runs to 14 residues. CDR1 and CDR2 (germline): SQVTM, ANQGSEA. Here the CDR3 reads CSVGYGGSTDTQYF. CDR3 coding DNA: TGCAGCGTGGGTTACGGCGGTAGCACAGATACGCAGTATTTT.

The genes are TRBV5-6 and TRBJ1-1; tentative D call: TRBD1 (6 bases). Trimming left V 0 bases short and J 4 bases short, with 19 bases between. The CDR3 is 17 amino acids. CDR1 and CDR2 from the germline V gene are SGHDT and YYEEEE. The CDR3 sequence is CASSLGGGGRRLTEAFF. CDR3 nucleotides: TGTGCCAGCAGCTTGGGAGGGGGGGGCCGGAGGCTCACTGAAGCTTTCTTT. The full variable domain, rest sourced from reference TRBV5-6 and TRBJ1-1, is DAGVTQSPTHLIKTRGQQVTLRCSPKSGHDTVSWYQQALGQGPQFIFQYYEEEERQRGNFPDRFSGHQFPNYSSELNVNALLLGDSALYLCASSLGGGGRRLTEAFFGQGTRLTVV.

This chain uses TRBV6-5 with TRBJ2-1; D not resolved. Germline CDR1 reads MNHEY; CDR2 reads SVGAGI. This CDR3 has 13 amino acids. Between the trimmed V and J ends, which lost 7 bases and 3 bases, there was a span of 10 bases. The CDR3 loop is CASTDGVYNEQFF. CDR3 DNA sequence: TGTGCCAGCACCGATGGGGTCTACAATGAGCAGTTCTTC.

This clone was detected a few times. The chain carries TRBV29-1 and TRBJ1-2, with 7 bases identical to TRBD1. V gave up 6 bases and J gave up 7 bases; unmatched junction bases: 8. Per the germline V gene, CDR1 is SQVTM and CDR2 is ANQGSEA. This CDR3 is built from 12 residues. This CDR3 reads CSVPGQEGGYTF. The DNA for the CDR3 is TGCAGCGTACCCGGACAGGAGGGTGGCTACACCTTC. Looking up the rest from reference TRBV29-1 and TRBJ1-2 gives the full variable domain: SAVISQKPSRDICQRGTSLTIQCQVDSQVTMMFWYRQQPGQSLTLIATANQGSEATYESGFVIDKFPISRPNLTFSTLTVSNMSPEDSSIYLCSVPGQEGGYTFGSGTRLTVV.

The chain recombines TRBV19 with TRBJ2-2; 12 bases are a match to TRBD2. Per the germline V gene, CDR1 is LNHDA and CDR2 is SQIVND (reference sequence). The CDR3 has 15 residues. The junction had 4 bases not matched to a gene; V was cut back by 7 bases and J by 4 bases. The DNA for the CDR3 is TGTGCCAGTAAGACTAGCGGGAGCGGCACCGGGGAGCTGTTTTTT. This gives the protein CASKTSGSGTGELFF.

There are a few counts of this clone. The chain uses TRBV6-1 and TRBJ2-7; 8 bases agree with TRBD1. After removal of 0 bases from V and 5 bases from J, the junction contained 3 bases not matched to a gene. Germline-derived CDR1 and CDR2 are MNHNS and SASEGT. This CDR3 region has 14 residues. CDR3 sequence reads: CASSEALTGDEQYF. In nucleotides, the CDR3 is TGTGCCAGCAGTGAAGCCTTGACAGGGGACGAGCAGTACTTC.

The chain has TRBV27 and TRBJ2-1; tentative D call: TRBD2 (5 bases). The CDR3 contains 15 residues. CDR1 is MNHEY and CDR2 is SMNVEV in the germline V gene (reference sequence). The germline V and J ends were trimmed by 4 bases and 7 bases, with 17 bases remaining between them. As DNA, the CDR3 is TGTGCCAGCAGTTCCGGGTCTGGGAGAGAGAATGAGCAGTTCTTC. Translation gives CASSSGSGRENEQFF.

The chain combines TRBV28 with TRBJ2-2; D is unresolved. Germline values: CDR1 MDHEN, CDR2 SYDVKM. This CDR3 region has 14 residues. Trimming stripped 6 bases from V and 3 bases from J, with 11 bases between. The CDR3 reads CASSPHEDTGELFF. In nucleotides, the CDR3 is TGTGCCAGCAGCCCCCACGAGGACACCGGGGAGCTGTTTTTT.

This chain links TRBV5-6 with TRBJ1-4, with D maybe TRBD1 (5 bases). Trimming removed 1 base at V and 2 bases at J, with 9 bases between. Germline CDR1 is SGHDT and CDR2 is YYEEEE. The CDR3 has 15 amino acids. CDR3 region: CASSLLGRTNEKLFF. The CDR3 region has the DNA TGTGCCAGCAGCTTGCTGGGACGTACTAATGAAAAACTGTTTTTT.